The 18 T cell receptor beta chains listed next were all sequenced from one sample in a study of kidney transplant recipient with SARS-CoV-2 infection. One entry per CDR3 protein, called by TCRdb with MiXCR from the reads. The data contain approximately 250,000 distinct CDR3 sequences, more than 25% of them singletons. Specimen: a blood sample, collected at baseline and on day 111 from a kidney transplant recipient. The receptor source for this set is a male patient aged 30 to 40 who had COVID-19 and was a kidney transplant recipient. The T cells may come from the graft donor.

In the case of this clonotype: One base away lies a much larger clone, so this may be a sequencing read error. V and J are TRBV10-3 and TRBJ2-1; 13 positions agree with TRBD2. The germline gives CDR1 ENHRY, CDR2 SYGVKD. This CDR3 spans 16 amino acids. The CDR3 loop is CAISEEGLAGVNEQLF. CDR3 in DNA: TGTGCCATCAGTGAGGAAGGACTAGCGGGGGTTAATGAGCAGCTCTTC.

Ten or more counts support this clonotype. The CDR3, as DNA: TGTGCCAGCAGCATACATAGCAGAGACGGAAAGACCTATGGCTACACCTTC. Protein sequence: CASSIHSRDGKTYGYTF. The V call is TRBV7-2, the J call TRBJ1-2, with D unclear. The V gene's germline CDR1 is SGHTA and CDR2 FQGNSA. This CDR3 contains 17 residues. V gave up 5 bases and J gave up 4 bases, with 23 bases separating them.

The V call is TRBV12-3 or TRBV12-4, the J call TRBJ2-3; 13 bases fit TRBD2. The CDR3 has 18 amino acids. After removal of 2 bases from V and 0 bases from J, the junction contained 5 bases not matched to a gene. The CDR3 sequence: CASSLRTSGGTSTDTQYF. The CDR3 region has the DNA TGTGCCAGCAGTTTACGGACTAGCGGGGGTACTAGCACAGATACGCAGTATTTT.

Worth noting for this clonotype: A much larger clone sits a single nucleotide away, making a read error possible. The V call is TRBV30, the J call TRBJ2-2; D gene uncertain. The germline CDR1 and CDR2 sequences are GTSNPN and SVGIG (reference sequence). Trimming shortened V by 0 bases and J by 5 bases, and 7 bases separated the two germline ends. The CDR3 totals 13 residues. CDR3 DNA: TGTGCCTGGAGTGTACTGAGGACCGGGGAGCTGTTTTTT. Amino acids: CAWSVLRTGELFF.

For this clonotype: At one boundary the junction diverges from the germline segment, which might be a read error. The J gene is TRBJ1-1, the V gene TRBV27; possible D gene TRBD1, 6 bases. Per germline, CDR1 MNHEY and CDR2 SMNVEV (reference sequence). CDR3 size: 15 residues. Here the CDR3 DNA reads TGTGCCAGCAGAACTCGCTGGGGGCCTTGTACTGAAGCCTTCTTT. Translating gives CASRTRWGPCTEAFF.

A note on this clonotype: This could be a read error, since a much larger clone is one nucleotide away. The V and J genes are TRBV7-8 and TRBJ1-5; no reliable D call. This CDR3 is 14 amino acids long. Trimming left V 3 bases short and J 9 bases short, with 15 bases between. The germline V gene has CDR1 SGHVS and CDR2 FQNEAQ. The CDR3 sequence: CASSFGPKDRPQHF. The CDR3 nucleotides read TGTGCCAGCAGCTTTGGGCCAAAGGATCGGCCCCAGCATTTT.

With regard to this clonotype: A read error may produce the germline difference seen at one junction end. CDR3 sequence (DNA): TGTGCCGGTAGTGGTCCGAGGACAAATCGAAAGACCTATGGCTACACCTTC. It encodes CAGSGPRTNRKTYGYTF. The V and J genes are TRBV19 and TRBJ1-2; D possibly corresponds to TRBD1 (5 bases). CDR3 length equals 17 residues. CDR1 is LNHDA and CDR2 is SQIVND in the germline V gene (reference sequence).

Points on this clonotype: This may come from a read error, since a much larger clone is one base off. The rearrangement joins TRBV12-1 to TRBJ1-2; no DNA check was done on the table's D call, TRBD1. TRBV12-1 is listed as a pseudogene. The CDR3 consists of 14 residues. CDR3 protein: CASSVKGRGYGYTF. The DNA for the CDR3 is TGTGCCAGCAGCGTCAAGGGGCGCGGCTATGGCTACACCTTC.

This clonotype was seen many times. This sequence joins TRBV5-6 and TRBJ1-5; D is unresolved. CDR1 is SGHDT and CDR2 is YYEEEE in the germline V gene. V was pared by 3 bases and J by 2 bases, with 9 bases between. CDR3 size: 14 residues. The CDR3 reads CASSWGFGNQPQHF. CDR3 DNA: TGTGCCAGCAGCTGGGGTTTCGGCAATCAGCCCCAGCATTTT.

This chain connects TRBV9 to TRBJ1-2; D uncertain. The ends were cut back, 7 bases at V and 4 bases at J, with 23 bases in the middle. This CDR3 has 16 amino acids. CDR1 is SGDLS, CDR2 YYNGEE, per germline. CDR3 DNA: TGTGCCAGCTTTAACAAGTACTCAAGAAAGACCTATGGCTACACCTTC. Protein sequence: CASFNKYSRKTYGYTF.

Comments on this clonotype: Sequence at one end of the junction differs from germline and may be a read error. The chain combines TRBV3-1 with TRBJ1-5; no clear D. This CDR3 has 13 residues. Per germline, CDR1 LGHDT and CDR2 YNNKEL (reference sequence). This CDR3 is CAGSQELDQPQHF. CDR3 nucleotides: TGTGCCGGCAGCCAAGAGTTGGATCAGCCACAGCATTTT.

As to this clonotype: Given a much more abundant clone one base away, this may be a read error. The chain combines TRBV6-5 with TRBJ1-5; D unresolved. CDR3 length: 14 residues. Germline CDR1 and CDR2: MNHEY and SVGAGI. Here the CDR3 DNA reads TGTGCCAGCAGTTACTCTCGGGGAAATCAGCCCCGGCATTTT. This gives the protein CASSYSRGNQPRHF.

This clonotype was found many times. This chain links TRBV24-1 with TRBJ2-2, with 14 nucleotides matching TRBD2. J lost 8 bases, V lost 3 bases, and 7 bases had no gene match. CDR1 is KGHDR, CDR2 SFDVKD, per germline. CDR3 length equals 17 residues. The CDR3 here is CATSDLGTSGSRGELFF. DNA for the CDR3: TGTGCCACCAGTGATCTCGGGACTAGCGGGAGTAGAGGGGAGCTGTTTTTT.

This clonotype was recorded many times. This sequence joins TRBV7-3 and TRBJ2-3; 11 positions match TRBD1. CDR3 length equals 14 residues. Germline CDR1 SGHTA, CDR2 FQGTGA. With 7 bases clipped from V and 4 bases from J, the junction kept 4 bases outside the gene matches. CDR3 protein: CASKGQGDADTQYF. The CDR3, as DNA: TGTGCCAGCAAGGGACAGGGGGACGCAGATACGCAGTATTTT.

This clonotype was detected only a few times. The chain combines TRBV2 with TRBJ2-5; 8 bases are a match to TRBD1. The CDR3 covers 13 residues. Looked up from germline, CDR1 is SNHLY and CDR2 is FYNNEI. Unmatched junction bases numbered 2, after V lost 3 bases and J lost 5 bases. This CDR3 reads CASSDRGQETQYF. CDR3 nucleotides: TGTGCCAGCAGTGACAGGGGGCAGGAGACCCAGTACTTC.

This clonotype occurred many times. The CDR3 spells CATSATGSTRKTYGYTF. CDR3 sequence (DNA): TGTGCCACCAGTGCGACAGGTAGTACCAGAAAGACCTATGGCTACACCTTC. V gene TRBV24-1 combines with J gene TRBJ1-2, with D perhaps TRBD1 (6 bases). Germline CDR1 KGHDR, CDR2 SFDVKD. The CDR3 spans 17 residues. The V end lost 5 bases, the J end lost 4 bases, and 22 bases lay between the germline ends.

With regard to this clonotype: A junction end diverges from the germline sequence, so it may reflect a read error. The J gene is TRBJ1-2, the V gene TRBV16; D is ambiguous. The CDR3 contains 17 residues. Germline CDR1 reads KGHSY; CDR2 reads FQNENV. CDR3 sequence (DNA): TGTGCCGGCAGCCGACGAGTGGTCGTTAGAAAGACCTATGGCTACACCTTC. Its protein is CAGSRRVVVRKTYGYTF.

The table lists this clonotype with many counts. This chain links TRBV19 with TRBJ1-3; possible D gene TRBD1, 5 bases. The CDR3 has 14 residues. Germline V gene data show CDR1 as LNHDA and CDR2 as SQIVND (reference sequence). V lost 2 bases and J lost 7, with 12 bases in between. The CDR3 region is CASSIRDRGNTIYF. CDR3 nucleotides: TGTGCCAGTAGTATAAGGGATCGGGGGAACACCATATATTTT.